Listed below are T cell receptor beta chains from one sample, sequenced in a study of CD8+ T cells in alopecia areata. The repertoire was sequenced with immunoSEQ multiplex PCR; TCRdb's copy has only in-frame clones and lacks some. The table lists 130,000 to 150,000 clones, 80% to 90% of them singletons, with roughly 25% in the top ten. The sequenced sample was CD8+ T cells sorted from blood, obtained at week 4, from a patient treated with tofacitinib. These receptor sequences come from a human donor with alopecia areata. Each CDR3 is given with its conserved first and last residue. Fields, in order: J gene, V gene, clone size, D gene, CDR3 DNA, CDR3 protein. A D gene is named only where the DNA matches it firmly. Expanded clones are given a class, and other clones once, few, many or no size at all.

j_call: TRBJ2-5
v_call: TRBV4-1
clone_size: -
d_call: -
cdr3_nt: TGCGCCAGCAGCCAAGATCGTTCCCCGGTCGCGCCCCAGTACTTC
cdr3_aa: CASSQDRSPVAPQYF

j_call: TRBJ2-1
v_call: TRBV13
clone_size: once
d_call: -
cdr3_nt: TGTGCCAGCAGTACCCTAGCGCTAGTTTACAATGAGCAGTTCTTC
cdr3_aa: CASSTLALVYNEQFF

j_call: TRBJ2-1
v_call: TRBV7-9
clone_size: -
d_call: -
cdr3_nt: TGTGCCAGCAGCGGGTGGGGGGCTTCGTACAATGAGCAGTTCTTC
cdr3_aa: CASSGWGASYNEQFF

j_call: TRBJ2-1
v_call: TRBV19
clone_size: -
d_call: TRBD2
cdr3_nt: TGTGCCAGTAGGGCGGGGGGGCTTCCTGAGCAGTTCTTC
cdr3_aa: CASRAGGLPEQFF

j_call: TRBJ2-5
v_call: TRBV29-1
clone_size: -
d_call: -
cdr3_nt: TGCAGCGTTGCAGATGGCCGGGACTCGAGCGGGACCCAGTACTTC
cdr3_aa: CSVADGRDSSGTQYF

j_call: TRBJ1-5
v_call: TRBV27
clone_size: once
d_call: -
cdr3_nt: TGTGCCAGCAGTCCTCAGGAGGGCGGTCAGCCCCAGCATTTT
cdr3_aa: CASSPQEGGQPQHF

j_call: TRBJ2-6
v_call: TRBV27
clone_size: -
d_call: -
cdr3_nt: TGTGCCAGCAGTTTAAGAGCGAGACAGGATTTTCCGGGCAGCTCTGGGGCCAACGTCCTGACTTTC
cdr3_aa: CASSLRARQDFPGSSGANVLTF

j_call: TRBJ2-1
v_call: TRBV4-3
clone_size: -
d_call: TRBD2
cdr3_nt: TGCGCCAGCAGCCAAGCGGGGGGGCCCTTCGATGAGCAGTTCTTC
cdr3_aa: CASSQAGGPFDEQFF

j_call: TRBJ2-7
v_call: TRBV27
clone_size: few
d_call: TRBD2
cdr3_nt: TGTGCCAGCCAAGTGGGTGGCGGGGGGCGCTACGAGCAGTACTTC
cdr3_aa: CASQVGGGGRYEQYF

j_call: TRBJ2-2
v_call: TRBV10-3
clone_size: -
d_call: -
cdr3_nt: TGTGCCATCCAAGGCGAGCGTCCCGGGGAGCTGTTTTTT
cdr3_aa: CAIQGERPGELFF

j_call: TRBJ2-6
v_call: TRBV29-1
clone_size: -
d_call: TRBD1
cdr3_nt: TGCAGCGTTGAGGGGGACAGGAGCTCTGGGGCCAACGTCCTGACTTTC
cdr3_aa: CSVEGDRSSGANVLTF

j_call: TRBJ2-7
v_call: TRBV4-1
clone_size: -
d_call: -
cdr3_nt: TGCGCCAGCAGTGGACTCTTCAAGGGGAGACGCGAGCAGTACTTC
cdr3_aa: CASSGLFKGRREQYF

j_call: TRBJ2-1
v_call: TRBV7-6
clone_size: once
d_call: TRBD2
cdr3_nt: TGTGCCAGCAGCCCGGGAGGTTTAAATGAGCAGTTCTTC
cdr3_aa: CASSPGGLNEQFF

j_call: TRBJ1-1
v_call: TRBV12-5
clone_size: -
d_call: -
cdr3_nt: TGTGCTAGTGGTTATAGATCGGCAGAAGCTTTCTTT
cdr3_aa: CASGYRSAEAFF

j_call: TRBJ2-5
v_call: TRBV27
clone_size: once
d_call: TRBD2
cdr3_nt: TGTGCCAGCACCTCTGGACTAGCGGGAGAGACCCAGTACTTC
cdr3_aa: CASTSGLAGETQYF

j_call: TRBJ2-7
v_call: TRBV6-1
clone_size: -
d_call: -
cdr3_nt: TGTGCCAGCAGCCCCATGGGCCACGAGCAGTACTTC
cdr3_aa: CASSPMGHEQYF

j_call: TRBJ2-6
v_call: TRBV7-9
clone_size: -
d_call: -
cdr3_nt: TGTGCCAGCAGCTCAACAGGGTCCGGGGCCAACGTCCTGACTTTC
cdr3_aa: CASSSTGSGANVLTF

j_call: TRBJ2-2
v_call: TRBV4-1
clone_size: -
d_call: -
cdr3_nt: TGCGCCAGCAGCCAAGACACGCCCACCGGGGAGCTGTTTTTT
cdr3_aa: CASSQDTPTGELFF

j_call: TRBJ1-2
v_call: TRBV7-9
clone_size: -
d_call: -
cdr3_nt: TGTGCCGGGGGGGCCACTAACTATGGCTACACCTTC
cdr3_aa: CAGGATNYGYTF

j_call: TRBJ2-7
v_call: TRBV5-1
clone_size: -
d_call: TRBD1
cdr3_nt: TGCGCCAGCAGCACCGGGACAGGGATGGCCTACGAGCAGTACTTC
cdr3_aa: CASSTGTGMAYEQYF

j_call: TRBJ2-5
v_call: TRBV27
clone_size: -
d_call: TRBD1
cdr3_nt: TGTGCCAGCAGTTTGACAGGGGATCAAGAGACCCAGTACTTC
cdr3_aa: CASSLTGDQETQYF

j_call: TRBJ2-4
v_call: TRBV15
clone_size: -
d_call: -
cdr3_nt: TGTGCCACCAGCAGAGCGGCACGGGGAACCAAAAACATTCAGTACTTC
cdr3_aa: CATSRAARGTKNIQYF

j_call: TRBJ1-1
v_call: TRBV2
clone_size: -
d_call: TRBD1
cdr3_nt: TGTGCCAGCAGTGGAAGGGACAGGGGGCAGTCTGAAGCTTTCTTT
cdr3_aa: CASSGRDRGQSEAFF

j_call: TRBJ2-1
v_call: TRBV1
clone_size: -
d_call: -
cdr3_nt: TGCACCAGCAGCCAAGACCCTAGAAAGTGCCTCAATGAGCAGTTCTTC
cdr3_aa: CTSSQDPRKCLNEQFF

j_call: TRBJ2-7
v_call: TRBV6-5
clone_size: once
d_call: TRBD2
cdr3_nt: TGTGCCAGCAGTTACCGAAGCGGGGGGGCTTCCGAGCAGTACTTC
cdr3_aa: CASSYRSGGASEQYF

j_call: TRBJ2-3
v_call: TRBV27
clone_size: -
d_call: -
cdr3_nt: TGTGCCAGCAGTGTTGGACAGCTCACAGATACGCAGTATTTT
cdr3_aa: CASSVGQLTDTQYF

j_call: TRBJ2-1
v_call: TRBV5-1
clone_size: -
d_call: -
cdr3_nt: TGCGCCAGCAGTTGGGGGACTTCCTACAATGAGCAGTTCTTC
cdr3_aa: CASSWGTSYNEQFF

j_call: TRBJ2-1
v_call: TRBV11-2
clone_size: -
d_call: -
cdr3_nt: TGTGCCAGCAGCCCACACCCGACTAGGACAGACAATGAGCAGTTCTTC
cdr3_aa: CASSPHPTRTDNEQFF

j_call: TRBJ2-7
v_call: TRBV6-6
clone_size: -
d_call: -
cdr3_nt: TGTGCCAGCTGGCAGGGTTTGAACGAGCAGTACTTC
cdr3_aa: CASWQGLNEQYF

j_call: TRBJ2-3
v_call: TRBV5-1
clone_size: -
d_call: TRBD2
cdr3_nt: TGCGCCAGCAGTACTCGGACTAGCGGGGGCCTCACAGATACGCAGTATTTT
cdr3_aa: CASSTRTSGGLTDTQYF

j_call: TRBJ2-7
v_call: TRBV7-3
clone_size: few
d_call: -
cdr3_nt: TGTGCCAGCAGCTTAGGGCAGAACTACGAGCAGTACTTC
cdr3_aa: CASSLGQNYEQYF

j_call: TRBJ2-2
v_call: TRBV15
clone_size: -
d_call: -
cdr3_nt: TGTGCCACCAGCAGAGCACCCCCAGGGTTGGACACCGGGGAGCTGTTTTTT
cdr3_aa: CATSRAPPGLDTGELFF

j_call: TRBJ2-4
v_call: TRBV30
clone_size: -
d_call: -
cdr3_nt: TGTGCCTGGAGTGGGGGGATTGGTGAAAACATTCAGTACTTC
cdr3_aa: CAWSGGIGENIQYF

j_call: TRBJ2-1
v_call: TRBV5-6
clone_size: -
d_call: -
cdr3_nt: TGTGCCAGCAGCTTGGCTCAGTACAATGAGCAGTTCTTC
cdr3_aa: CASSLAQYNEQFF

j_call: TRBJ2-5
v_call: TRBV29-1
clone_size: -
d_call: TRBD2
cdr3_nt: TGCAGCGTCTCCGGCGGGGGCCAAGAGACCCAGTACTTC
cdr3_aa: CSVSGGGQETQYF

j_call: TRBJ2-7
v_call: TRBV6-5
clone_size: -
d_call: TRBD1
cdr3_nt: TGTGCCAGCACTGACACCCCCCAGGGGGAAAACGAGCAGTACTTC
cdr3_aa: CASTDTPQGENEQYF

j_call: TRBJ2-5
v_call: TRBV5-6
clone_size: -
d_call: -
cdr3_nt: TGTGCCAGCAGCGGAGAGACCCAGTACTTC
cdr3_aa: CASSGETQYF

j_call: TRBJ2-3
v_call: TRBV27
clone_size: -
d_call: TRBD2
cdr3_nt: TGTGCCAGCAGTTTTTCCCCGGGGGGATCCCCAGATACGCAGTATTTT
cdr3_aa: CASSFSPGGSPDTQYF